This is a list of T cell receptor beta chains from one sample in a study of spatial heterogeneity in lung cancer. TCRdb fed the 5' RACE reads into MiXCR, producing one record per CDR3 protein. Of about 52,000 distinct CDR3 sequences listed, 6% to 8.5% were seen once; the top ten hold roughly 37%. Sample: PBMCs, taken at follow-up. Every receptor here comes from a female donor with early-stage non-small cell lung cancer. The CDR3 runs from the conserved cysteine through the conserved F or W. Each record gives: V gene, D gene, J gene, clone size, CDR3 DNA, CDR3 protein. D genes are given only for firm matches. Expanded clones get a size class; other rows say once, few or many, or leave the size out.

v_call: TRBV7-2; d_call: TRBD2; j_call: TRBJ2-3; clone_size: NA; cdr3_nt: TGTGCCAGCAGCTTGTTAGCGGGGGGGGCCGGGCCAGATACGCAGTATTTT; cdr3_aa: CASSLLAGGAGPDTQYF
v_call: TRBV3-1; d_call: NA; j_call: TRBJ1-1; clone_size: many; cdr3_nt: TGTGCCACCTCGAGGGGGGGGAACACTGAAGCTTTCTTT; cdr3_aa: CATSRGGNTEAFF
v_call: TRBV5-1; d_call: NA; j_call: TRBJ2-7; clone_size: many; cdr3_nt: TGCGCCAGCAGCTTGGGTCAGGCTTACTACGAGCAGTACTTC; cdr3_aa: CASSLGQAYYEQYF
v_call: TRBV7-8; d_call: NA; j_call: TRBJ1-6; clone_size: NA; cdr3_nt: TGTGCCAGCAGCTTAAGGCAGGGGAGGCTTTCACCCCTCCACTTT; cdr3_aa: CASSLRQGRLSPLHF
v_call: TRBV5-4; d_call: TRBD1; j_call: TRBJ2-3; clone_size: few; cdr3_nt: TGTGCCAGCAGCTTGCAGGGGGTCGAGACAGATACGCAGTATTTT; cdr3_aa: CASSLQGVETDTQYF
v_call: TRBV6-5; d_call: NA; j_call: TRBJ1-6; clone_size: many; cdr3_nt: TGTGCCAGCGGGGAGTGGAATTCACCCCTCCACTTT; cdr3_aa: CASGEWNSPLHF
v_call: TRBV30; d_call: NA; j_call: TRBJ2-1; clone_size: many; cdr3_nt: TGTGCCTGGAGTGTACGAGTTATTGAGCAGTTCTTC; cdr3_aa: CAWSVRVIEQFF
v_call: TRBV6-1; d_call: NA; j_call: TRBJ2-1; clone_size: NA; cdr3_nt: TGTGCCAGCAGTGTTCCGCCGGGGCAGTTCTTC; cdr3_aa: CASSVPPGQFF
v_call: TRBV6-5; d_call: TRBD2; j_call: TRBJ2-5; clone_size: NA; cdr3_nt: TGTGCCAGCAAAGCCCCGGGGCGGGGGCAAGAGACCCAGTACTTC; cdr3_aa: CASKAPGRGQETQYF
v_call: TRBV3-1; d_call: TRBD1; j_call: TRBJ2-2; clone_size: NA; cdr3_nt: TGTGCCAGCAGCCTTAAGGCAGGGGGCTTAAACGGGGAGCTGTTTTTT; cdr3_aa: CASSLKAGGLNGELFF
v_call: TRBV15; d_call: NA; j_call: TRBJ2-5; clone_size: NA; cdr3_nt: TGTGCCACTTCGGGGTCAAAGACCCAGTACTTC; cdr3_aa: CATSGSKTQYF
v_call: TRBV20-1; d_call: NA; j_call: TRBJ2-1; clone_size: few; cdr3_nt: TGCAGTGCTAGAGTCCCGGTCCACACTGAGCAGTTCTTC; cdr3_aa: CSARVPVHTEQFF
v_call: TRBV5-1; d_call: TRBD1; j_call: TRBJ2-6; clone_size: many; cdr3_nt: TGCGCCAGCAGCTTGGAGTTGAGACAGGGGGCTGCTGGGGCCAACGTCCTGACTTTC; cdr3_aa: CASSLELRQGAAGANVLTF
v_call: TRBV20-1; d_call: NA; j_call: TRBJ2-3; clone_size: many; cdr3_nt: TGCAGTGCTCCGGGCCCCTGGACAGATACGCAGTATTTT; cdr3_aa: CSAPGPWTDTQYF
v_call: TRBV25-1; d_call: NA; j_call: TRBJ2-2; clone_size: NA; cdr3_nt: TGTGCCAGCAGTGACCCCCGACAGGCCACCGGGGAGCTGTTTTTT; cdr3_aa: CASSDPRQATGELFF
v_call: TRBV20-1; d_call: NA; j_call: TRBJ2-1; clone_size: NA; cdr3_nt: TGCAGTGCTAGTATGTGGCCGGAGCAGTTCTTC; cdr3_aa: CSASMWPEQFF
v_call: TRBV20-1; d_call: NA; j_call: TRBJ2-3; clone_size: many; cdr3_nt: TGCAGTGCTAGATCCCAGGTCGCGGGGCCAGATACGCAGTATTTT; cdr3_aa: CSARSQVAGPDTQYF
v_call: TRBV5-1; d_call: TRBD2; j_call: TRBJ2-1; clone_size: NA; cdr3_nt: TGCGCCAGCAGCCAGGGACTAGCGGGGGCTGGAACTGAGCAGTTCTTC; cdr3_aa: CASSQGLAGAGTEQFF
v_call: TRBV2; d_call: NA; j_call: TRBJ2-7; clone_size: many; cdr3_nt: TGTGCCTCCCATTACTCCTACGAGCAGTACTTC; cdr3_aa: CASHYSYEQYF
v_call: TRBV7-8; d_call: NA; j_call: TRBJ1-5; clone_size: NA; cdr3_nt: TGTGCCAGCAGCCTCCGGGGGCACAATCAGCCCCAGCATTTT; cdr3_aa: CASSLRGHNQPQHF
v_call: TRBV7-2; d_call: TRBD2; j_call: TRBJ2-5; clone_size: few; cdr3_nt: TGTGCCAGCAGCCCCCCTAGCGGGGAGGAGACCCAGTACTTC; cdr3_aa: CASSPPSGEETQYF
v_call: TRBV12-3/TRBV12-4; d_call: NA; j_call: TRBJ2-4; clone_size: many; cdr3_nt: TGTGCCAGCAGTCGGTCGGGCATTCAGTACTTC; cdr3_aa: CASSRSGIQYF
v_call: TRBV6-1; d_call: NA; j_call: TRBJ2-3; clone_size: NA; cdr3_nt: TGTGCCAGCAGTGAATACTCTAGGGTGGAATACACAGATACGCAGTATTTT; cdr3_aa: CASSEYSRVEYTDTQYF
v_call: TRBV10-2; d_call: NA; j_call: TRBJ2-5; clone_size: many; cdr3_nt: TGCGCCAGCAGACTCAGATCCCCCGGGACCCAGTACTTC; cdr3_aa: CASRLRSPGTQYF
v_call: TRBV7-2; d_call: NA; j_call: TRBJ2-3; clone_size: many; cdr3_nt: TGTGCCATCGGGATTATCACAGATACGCAGTATTTT; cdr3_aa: CAIGIITDTQYF
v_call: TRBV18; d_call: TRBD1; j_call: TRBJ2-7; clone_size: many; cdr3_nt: TGTGCCAGCTCACCATTTGGGACAGGGAGGGACGAGCAGTACTTC; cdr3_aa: CASSPFGTGRDEQYF
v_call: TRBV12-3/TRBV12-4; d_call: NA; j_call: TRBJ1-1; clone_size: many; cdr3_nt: TGTGCCAGCAGCCCCCCCGCTGTTGAAGCTTTCTTT; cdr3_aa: CASSPPAVEAFF
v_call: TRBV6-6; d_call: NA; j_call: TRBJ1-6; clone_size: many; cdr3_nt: TGTGCCAGCAGTTATCGGTTGCGAGTATATTCACCCCTCCACTTT; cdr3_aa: CASSYRLRVYSPLHF
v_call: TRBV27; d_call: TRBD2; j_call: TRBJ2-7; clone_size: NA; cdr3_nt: TGTGCCAGCAGTTGGACTAGCGGGGACGTTTCCTACGAGCAGTACTTC; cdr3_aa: CASSWTSGDVSYEQYF
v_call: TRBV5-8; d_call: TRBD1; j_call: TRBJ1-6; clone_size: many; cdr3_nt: TGTGCCAGCAGGCTCGACAGGGTGCCTCTTTCACCCCTCCACTTT; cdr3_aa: CASRLDRVPLSPLHF
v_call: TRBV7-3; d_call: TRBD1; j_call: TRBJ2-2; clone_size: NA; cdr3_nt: TGTGCCAGCAGCAAACAGGGGGAGTACACCGGGGAGCTGTTTTTT; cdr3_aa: CASSKQGEYTGELFF
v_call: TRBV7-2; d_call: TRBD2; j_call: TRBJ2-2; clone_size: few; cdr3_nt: TGTGCCAGCAGCAAAACTAGCGGAGCCAACACCGGGGAGCTGTTTTTT; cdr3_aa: CASSKTSGANTGELFF
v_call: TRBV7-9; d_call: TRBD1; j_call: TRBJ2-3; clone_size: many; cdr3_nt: TGTGCCAGCAGCTTAGGGGACAGGGGACCTAGCACAGATACGCAGTATTTT; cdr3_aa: CASSLGDRGPSTDTQYF
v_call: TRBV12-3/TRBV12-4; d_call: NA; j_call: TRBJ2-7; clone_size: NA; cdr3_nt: TGTGCCAGCAGTTTACGTTGGGGGTCGGAGCAGTACTTC; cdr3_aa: CASSLRWGSEQYF
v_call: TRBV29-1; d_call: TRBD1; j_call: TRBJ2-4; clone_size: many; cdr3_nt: TGCAGCGTTGACAGGGGGCTTTTAGCCAAAAACATTCAGTACTTC; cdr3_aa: CSVDRGLLAKNIQYF
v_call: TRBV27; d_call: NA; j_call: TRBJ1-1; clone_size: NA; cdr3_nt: TGTGCCAGCAGTCGAACGCCGACAGGAAACACTGAAGCTTTCTTT; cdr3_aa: CASSRTPTGNTEAFF
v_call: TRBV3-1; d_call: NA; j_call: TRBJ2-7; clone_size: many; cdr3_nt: TGTGCCAGCAGGCTATCAAGCTCCTACGAGCAGTACTTC; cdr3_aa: CASRLSSSYEQYF
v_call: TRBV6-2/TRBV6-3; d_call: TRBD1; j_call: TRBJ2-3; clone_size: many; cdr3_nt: TGTGCCAGCAGTTCACGGACAGGGATAGATACGCAGTATTTT; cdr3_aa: CASSSRTGIDTQYF
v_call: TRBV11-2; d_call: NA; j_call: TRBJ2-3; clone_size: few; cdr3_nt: TGTGCCAGCAGCTTAGCCCCAGTCACAGATACGCAGTATTTT; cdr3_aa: CASSLAPVTDTQYF
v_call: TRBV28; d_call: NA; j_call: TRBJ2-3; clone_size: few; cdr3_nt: TGTGCCAGCAGTTTACGGACCCCTAATACGCAGTATTTT; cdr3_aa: CASSLRTPNTQYF
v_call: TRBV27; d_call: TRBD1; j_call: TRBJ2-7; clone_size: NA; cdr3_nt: TGTGCCAGCAGTCTGGGGACAGGGGTACCCAGGACCCCGACCTTATACGAGCAGTACTTC; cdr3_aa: CASSLGTGVPRTPTLYEQYF
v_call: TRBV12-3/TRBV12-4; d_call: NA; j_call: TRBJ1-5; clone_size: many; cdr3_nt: TGTGCCAGCAGTGTGGACGGCCAGAGGCCCCAGCATTTT; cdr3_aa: CASSVDGQRPQHF
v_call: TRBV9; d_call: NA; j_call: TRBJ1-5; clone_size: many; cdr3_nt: TGTGCCAGCAGCGTAGGGGGGGCAGTAAATCAGCCCCAGCATTTT; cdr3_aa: CASSVGGAVNQPQHF
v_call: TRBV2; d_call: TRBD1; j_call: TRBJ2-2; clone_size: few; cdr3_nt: TGTGCCAGCAGGGCCGGGACAGACACCGGGGAGCTGTTTTTT; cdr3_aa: CASRAGTDTGELFF
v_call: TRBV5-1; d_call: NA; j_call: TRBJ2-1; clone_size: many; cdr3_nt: TGCGCCAGCAGCCCTCAGCGAGGTGAGCAGTTCTTC; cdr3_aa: CASSPQRGEQFF
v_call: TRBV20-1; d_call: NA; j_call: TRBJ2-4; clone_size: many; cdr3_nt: TGCAGTGCCAAGCGCGACTCGATTCAGTACTTC; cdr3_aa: CSAKRDSIQYF
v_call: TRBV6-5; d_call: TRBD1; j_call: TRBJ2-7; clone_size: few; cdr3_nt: TGTGCCAGCAGGATTGAGACAGGGGTGTTCTACGAGCAGTACTTC; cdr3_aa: CASRIETGVFYEQYF
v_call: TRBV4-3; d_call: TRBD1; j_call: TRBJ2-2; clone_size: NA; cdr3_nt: TGCGCCAGTAACCGGGACAGGGGTACCGGGGAGCTGTTTTTT; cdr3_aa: CASNRDRGTGELFF